This T cell receptor beta chain was documented in a study of blood T cell repertoires in COVID-19. About the research overall: COVID-19 samples, acute and convalescent, were from the United States, Italy and Spain. Sample material is recorded as cDNA or gDNA derived from T cells, B-cell-depleted T cells, or PBMCs.

Unmatched junction bases numbered 9, after V lost 3 bases and J lost 4 bases. This CDR3 has 15 amino acids. The germline V gene encodes CDR1 SGDLS and CDR2 YYNGEE. How the authors handled the data: Amplification of reference gene primers provided the estimated nucleated cell counts. Profiling relied on immunoSEQ multiplex PCR, and the TCRdb table lists in-frame clones only, not all of them. The DNA gave D and trimming, while V, J and clone size come from that table. The data contain approximately 350,000 clones, 89% of them singletons. The chain carries TRBV9 and TRBJ1-1, with 7 positions matching TRBD1. Sequenced material: peripheral blood. The receptor's source is a man aged 35-49 years with acute or convalescent COVID-19. Here the CDR3 DNA reads TGTGCCAGCAGCGCCCACGACAGGGCGACCACTGAAGCTTTCTTT. Its protein product is CASSAHDRATTEAFF.